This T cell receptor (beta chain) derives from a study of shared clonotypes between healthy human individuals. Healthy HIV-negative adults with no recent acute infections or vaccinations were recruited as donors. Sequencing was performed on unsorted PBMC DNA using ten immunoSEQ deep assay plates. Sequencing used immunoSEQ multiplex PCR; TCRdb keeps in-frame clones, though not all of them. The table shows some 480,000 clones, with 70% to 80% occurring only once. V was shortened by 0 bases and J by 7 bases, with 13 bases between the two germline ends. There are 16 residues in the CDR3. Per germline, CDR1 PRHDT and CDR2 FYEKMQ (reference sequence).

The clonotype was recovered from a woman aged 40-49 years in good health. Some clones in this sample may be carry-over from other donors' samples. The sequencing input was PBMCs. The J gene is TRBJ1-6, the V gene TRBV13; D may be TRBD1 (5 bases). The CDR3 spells CASSLGGPGRNSPLHF. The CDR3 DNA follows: TGTGCCAGCAGCTTAGGGGGGCCGGGTCGGAATTCACCCCTCCACTTT.